The text below deals with one T cell receptor beta chain. Its specificity is unknown. These data belong to a study of PD-L1 blockade in urothelial cancer. Study summary: In the mid-2010s, patients got going on atezolizumab, taking 1,200 mg intravenously every 3 weeks.

TCRdb's table, derived via immunoSEQ multiplex PCR, lists solely in-frame clones and lacks some. The data contain under 85,000 clones, 91% of them singletons. Time point described: peripheral blood 6 weeks after treatment start. Patients suffered from locally advanced or metastatic urothelial carcinoma. Study-level results: Larger 3-week expansion of tumor-associated blood clones was seen in durable-benefit patients.

Trimming shortened V by 7 bases and J by 0 bases, and 13 bases separated the two germline ends. The CDR3 loop spans 15 amino acids. Germline V lookup: CDR1 MDHEN, CDR2 SYDVKM. The sample was PBMCs, taken around atezolizumab (anti-PD-L1) treatment. This TCR came from a woman of 80 years or more with urothelial cancer. V and J are TRBV28 and TRBJ2-1, with D tentatively TRBD2 (5 bases). CDR3 bases: TGTGCCAGCATGGCGAGGGCCCGCTCCTACAATGAGCAGTTCTTC. This codes for CASMARARSYNEQFF.